These T cell receptor beta chains were read from a single sample in a study of T cells in Graves' hyperthyroidism and ophthalmopathy. MiXCR, applied by TCRdb to the multiplex PCR reads, yields one record per CDR3 protein. The data contain roughly 110,000 distinct CDR3 sequences, around a sixth of them seen just once; the ten biggest clones take up about 42%. The sample was blood. The receptors come from a woman in her forties or fifties with Graves' hyperthyroidism. Both conserved end residues are part of each CDR3. D genes are given only for firm matches.

CASSLTSPLETQYF	-	TRBV5-1
CASSLDGGEQYF	-	TRBV11-3
CASSQGYEQFF	-	TRBV3-1
CASSLPDTNSYEQYF	-	TRBV2
CSASSGPAEAFF	-	TRBV20-1
CASQMAGGTDTQYF	TRBD2	TRBV7-8
CASSQLEARTAFF	-	TRBV14
CASSSANTEAFF	-	TRBV28
CASSSTGLINEQFF	-	TRBV7-3
CTSSLRDRAYEQYF	TRBD1	TRBV28
CASSGDLWETQYF	-	TRBV6-2/TRBV6-3
CASSLAVTGLRSPLHF	-	TRBV7-8
CASSLTTGDYGYTF	TRBD1	TRBV7-9
CASSVEDNYGYTF	-	TRBV9
CASSPGGTSGYNEQFF	TRBD2	TRBV4-1
CASSPDRGSNQPQHF	TRBD1	TRBV7-8
CSARLQGAYYNEQFF	TRBD1	TRBV20-1
CASSYSIRLDSNQPQHF	-	TRBV6-5
CASSWQGMSNQPQHF	-	TRBV11-2
CASRASGQETQYF	-	TRBV6-2/TRBV6-3
CATSGGEWEQFF	-	TRBV24-1
CASSYSAQDVTGELFF	-	TRBV6-2/TRBV6-3
CATSRGDHADSNQPQHF	-	TRBV15
CASSPNHRDLEAFF	-	TRBV4-1
CASSEAGLAGGQYNEQFF	TRBD2	TRBV2
CASSFRTGGEQPQHF	TRBD1	TRBV28
CASSRIGGYEQYF	-	TRBV7-8
CSAREPRNTDTQYF	-	TRBV20-1
CASSLRSQGYGYTF	-	TRBV5-4
CASSFGSTDTQYF	-	TRBV12-3/TRBV12-4
CASSLSGQHSGNTIYF	TRBD1	TRBV7-2
CASRRDPRPGELFF	-	TRBV2
CASSWIAGEGDTQYF	TRBD2	TRBV12-3/TRBV12-4
CASHPPARGTEAFF	-	TRBV4-1
CASSLGLAGAPYEQYF	TRBD2	TRBV7-2
CASSRRPRTSGSPYEQYF	TRBD2	TRBV18
CASSSRTGGEKNYGYTF	TRBD1	TRBV28
CSASGQVSSYEQYF	-	TRBV20-1
CSGGQGVYGYTF	TRBD1	TRBV29-1
CASSFRANYGYTF	-	TRBV7-9
CASSWGLAEDTQYF	TRBD2	TRBV5-1
CAWSSILAGRSQYF	TRBD2	TRBV30
CSANRDSINQPQHF	TRBD1	TRBV20-1
CASSLARLAGGGNEQFF	TRBD2	TRBV5-1
CASSLDVGPNTGELFF	-	TRBV7-2
CASSQDRASGGPDTQYF	TRBD2	TRBV4-1
CASSPLTEETQYF	-	TRBV28
CASSQERWGGLNEQFF	-	TRBV4-3
CASSPAGRGGYTF	-	TRBV12-3/TRBV12-4
CASSSLRGPATNEKLFF	-	TRBV5-6
CSVIRLGAEAFF	-	TRBV29-1
CASSHPRVRGEETQYF	-	TRBV28
CASSFVLAGGQETQYF	TRBD2	TRBV7-9
CASSSLRNAIYF	-	TRBV11-2